The 21 T cell receptor beta chains below were found in one sample sequenced in a study of T-cell memory formation after mild COVID-19. TCRdb fed the 5' RACE reads into MiXCR, producing one record per CDR3 protein. The data hold around 140,000 distinct CDR3 sequences, with roughly 6.2% observed a single time. The sample comprised PBMCs or a T cell subset sorted from them (not recorded which). The receptors were gathered from an adult woman who had mild COVID-19 (a few samples of this study predate the infection). Cell type and time point are not known.

This clonotype was observed many times. V gene TRBV4-3 combines with J gene TRBJ1-1, with D maybe TRBD1 (5 bases). The germline gives CDR1 LGHNA, CDR2 YSLEER. V gave up 4 bases and J gave up 3 bases, with 15 bases separating them. The length of the CDR3 is 15 residues. The CDR3 region is CASSRVRDGYTEAFF. As DNA, the CDR3 is TGCGCCAGCAGCCGAGTCCGGGACGGATACACTGAAGCTTTCTTT.

This clonotype was detected ten times or more. This sequence joins TRBV30 and TRBJ2-7; TRBD1 aligns across 11 bases. The CDR3 runs to 14 residues. CDR1 and CDR2 (germline): GTSNPN, SVGIG (reference sequence). The V gene end was trimmed by 0 bases and the J gene end by 6 bases; junction bases not matched to a gene: 4. The CDR3 DNA sequence: TGTGCCTGGAGTGTTTTGGGACAGGGGGGCGAGCAGTACTTC. Translating it yields CAWSVLGQGGEQYF.

In this sample, this clonotype turned up a few times. V is TRBV30 and J is TRBJ2-6; no clear D gene. This CDR3 contains 14 residues. Germline V gene sequence: CDR1 GTSNPN, CDR2 SVGIG (reference sequence). CDR3 residues: CAWVRSSGANVLTF. CDR3 DNA sequence: TGTGCGTGGGTAAGGTCCTCTGGGGCCAACGTCCTGACTTTC. Full variable domain (missing parts from reference TRBV30 and TRBJ2-6): SQTIHQWPATLVQPVGSPLSLECTVEGTSNPNLYWYRQAAGRGLQLLFYSVGIGQISSEVPQNLSASRPQDRQFILSSKKLLLSDSGFYLCAWVRSSGANVLTFGAGSRLTVL.

The table lists this clonotype with many counts. The chain is built from TRBV5-1 and TRBJ2-4; 10 bases agree with TRBD1. CDR1 and CDR2 from the germline V gene are SGHRS and YFSETQ. The V and J ends lost 2 bases and 6 bases, in that order; junction bases with no gene match: 8. This CDR3 is built from 16 residues. CDR3 loop: CASSFSTRDRGNIQYF. CDR3 DNA sequence: TGCGCCAGCAGCTTCTCGACCCGGGACAGGGGAAACATTCAGTACTTC.

This clonotype was seen repeatedly, ten times or more. V is TRBV6-2 or TRBV6-3 and J is TRBJ2-1, with 12 nucleotides matching TRBD1. The CDR3 contains 16 residues. V lost 0 bases to trimming and J lost 4 bases; unmatched junction nucleotides: 1. CDR1 is MNHEY, CDR2 SVGEGT, per germline. DNA for the CDR3: TGTGCCAGCAGTTACTCGGGACAGGGGGCATACAATGAGCAGTTCTTC. Its protein is CASSYSGQGAYNEQFF.

This clonotype was seen repeatedly, ten times or more. Mismatch with germline at one junction end may stem from a read error. The chain is built from TRBV6-5 and TRBJ2-4, with D possibly matching TRBD2 (6 bases). Germline CDR1 MNHEY, CDR2 SVGAGI. The CDR3 loop spans 13 amino acids. This CDR3 reads CASSYSPRENLWF. DNA for the CDR3: TGTGCCAGCAGTTACTCGCCGCGGGAAAATTTATGGTTC.

This clonotype showed up just a few times. The V call is TRBV3-1, the J call TRBJ1-1, with 7 bases fitting TRBD1. Per the germline V gene, CDR1 is LGHDT and CDR2 is YNNKEL (reference sequence). The CDR3 is 15 residues long. Germline trimming cut 1 base from V and 1 base from J; bases unmatched to any gene: 3. CDR3: CASSQAGTENTEAFF. CDR3 nucleotide sequence: TGTGCCAGCAGCCAAGCCGGGACAGAGAACACTGAAGCTTTCTTT. Looking up the rest from reference TRBV3-1 and TRBJ1-1 gives the full variable domain: DTAVSQTPKYLVTQMGNDKSIKCEQNLGHDTMYWYKQDSKKFLKIMFSYNNKELIINETVPNRFSPKSPDKAHLNLHINSLELGDSAVYFCASSQAGTENTEAFFGQGTRLTVV.

Ten or more counts support this clonotype. The genes are TRBV12-3 or TRBV12-4 and TRBJ1-5; D gene unclear. V was cut by 7 bases and J by 4 bases, with 17 bases left in between. The CDR3 has 15 residues. The CDR3 protein is CASTLRRPGNQPQHF. The CDR3 DNA is TGTGCCAGCACCCTAAGGAGGCCCGGGAATCAGCCCCAGCATTTT.

This clonotype was recorded many times. CDR3 nucleotide sequence: TGTGCCAGCAGCAAATCCCTGATAGGGGCGCGCGCAGATACGCAGTATTTT. Translation: CASSKSLIGARADTQYF. This chain joins TRBV21-1 and TRBJ2-3; the table's D gene call, TRBD1, was not cross checked with the DNA. TRBV21-1 is described as a pseudogene. CDR3 length: 17 amino acids.

This clonotype appeared many times. The chain uses TRBV5-1 and TRBJ2-7, with D unclear. In germline, CDR1 is SGHRS, CDR2 YFSETQ. The CDR3 is 11 residues long. The V and J ends lost 4 bases and 1 base respectively, with 3 bases between them. The CDR3 is CASSASYEQYF. CDR3 in DNA: TGCGCCAGCAGCGCTTCCTACGAGCAGTACTTC.

This clonotype was recorded at least ten times. This chain links TRBV15 with TRBJ2-7, with 9 bases fitting TRBD2. CDR3 length: 15 amino acids. Germline V gene lookup returns CDR1 LNHNV and CDR2 YYDKDF (reference sequence). V trimming: 4 bases; J trimming: 3 bases; junction bases outside the gene matches: 7. The CDR3 DNA reads TGTGCCACCAGCATACTTGCGGGGGGGCGCTACGAGCAGTACTTC. This encodes CATSILAGGRYEQYF.

This clonotype was seen repeatedly, ten times or more. The chain couples TRBV10-3 to TRBJ1-2; D gene ambiguous. From germline, CDR1 is ENHRY and CDR2 SYGVKD. This CDR3 contains 13 residues. The V gene lost 3 bases and the J gene lost 6 bases, with 11 bases spanning the gap. CDR3 in amino acids: CAISEGPGHGYTF. For the CDR3, the DNA is TGTGCCATCAGTGAAGGGCCTGGGCATGGCTACACCTTC.

In this sample, this clonotype turned up a few times. The V and J genes are TRBV19 and TRBJ1-1, with a weak D call TRBD1 (5 bases). This CDR3 has 14 amino acids. V was cut by 2 bases and J by 4 bases, with 11 bases left in between. Germline loops: CDR1 LNHDA, CDR2 SQIVND (reference sequence). DNA of the CDR3: TGTGCCAGTAGTATAAGGCAGGGAGGCACTGAAGCTTTCTTT. Residues: CASSIRQGGTEAFF.

This clonotype was counted a few times. CDR3 in amino acids: CASSWEPRDRGGYTF. CDR3 bases: TGTGCCAGCAGTTGGGAACCCCGGGACAGGGGCGGCTACACCTTC. The V and J genes are TRBV6-2 or TRBV6-3 and TRBJ1-2; 10 bases fit TRBD1. V lost 4 bases to trimming and J lost 8 bases; unmatched junction nucleotides: 10. The CDR3 covers 15 residues. Germline CDR1 and CDR2: MNHEY and SVGEGT.

This clonotype was seen only a few times. CDR3 protein: CASSPRGGLRVTGELFF. For the CDR3, the DNA is TGTGCCAGCAGTCCCCGGGGAGGCCTCCGGGTTACCGGGGAGCTGTTTTTT. The chain employs TRBV6-5 and TRBJ2-2, with D possibly TRBD2 on 6 matching bases. Germline V CDR1 and CDR2: MNHEY, SVGAGI. Trimming pared 5 bases from V and 5 bases from J, leaving 21 bases between. The CDR3 totals 17 residues.

This clonotype was observed a handful of times. The chain recombines TRBV11-3 with TRBJ2-6; 13 bases map to TRBD2. The CDR3 length is 18 residues. CDR1 SGHNT and CDR2 YENEEA come from the germline V gene. V lost 4 bases, J lost 0 bases, and 3 bases stayed unmatched. CDR3 in DNA: TGTGCCAGCAGCTCGGGACTAGCGGGGTACTCTGGGGCCAACGTCCTGACTTTC. Its protein is CASSSGLAGYSGANVLTF.

The sample holds many counts of this clonotype. This chain links TRBV5-1 with TRBJ1-5; no reliable D call. Trimming removed 4 bases at V and 0 bases at J, with 11 bases between. The germline V gene has CDR1 SGHRS and CDR2 YFSETQ. The CDR3 runs to 15 residues. CDR3 bases: TGCGCCAGCAGCCTTGCCCCAGATAGCAATCAGCCCCAGCATTTT. Translated, it gives CASSLAPDSNQPQHF.

This clonotype was counted ten times or more. CDR3 DNA: TGTGCCAGCAGGGGACGGAGCTCCTATAATTCACCCCTCCACTTT. It yields the protein CASRGRSSYNSPLHF. The rearrangement links TRBV6-5 to TRBJ1-6, with D possibly matching TRBD1 (5 bases). Trimming took 6 bases from V and 0 from J, leaving 9 bases between them. CDR1 MNHEY and CDR2 SVGAGI come from the germline V gene. The CDR3 contains 15 residues.

This clonotype was recorded at least ten times. The chain couples TRBV5-5 to TRBJ1-4; no reliable D call. This CDR3 is built from 13 residues. Germline lookup yields CDR1 SGHKS and CDR2 YYEKEE (reference sequence). V dropped 0 bases and J dropped 3 bases, with 3 bases sitting between them. CDR3 loop: CASSLVSNEKLFF. CDR3 bases: TGTGCCAGCAGCTTGGTTTCTAATGAAAAACTGTTTTTT.

This clonotype was found a few times. V usage is TRBV5-1 and J usage is TRBJ2-1, with TRBD1 matching over 11 bases. Per the germline V gene, CDR1 is SGHRS and CDR2 is YFSETQ. Losses at the gene ends were 0 bases for V and 10 bases for J; bases not matched to a gene: 6. This CDR3 has 15 amino acids. CDR3 DNA: TGCGCCAGCAGCTTGGACGGGACAGGGGGTCAGGAGCAGTTCTTC. Protein product: CASSLDGTGGQEQFF.

This clonotype came up many times. This chain uses TRBV5-1 with TRBJ2-7; 9 bases agree with TRBD2. Germline-derived CDR1 and CDR2 are SGHRS and YFSETQ. The CDR3 extends over 15 amino acids. Trimming removed 0 bases from V and 3 bases from J; junction bases left unmatched: 4. The CDR3 loop reads CASSLGASGNYEQYF. DNA of the CDR3: TGCGCCAGCAGCTTGGGCGCTAGCGGGAACTACGAGCAGTACTTC. The full variable domain, rest sourced from reference TRBV5-1 and TRBJ2-7, is KAGVTQTPRYLIKTRGQQVTLSCSPISGHRSVSWYQQTPGQGLQFLFEYFSETQRNKGNFPGRFSGRQFSNSRSEMNVSTLELGDSALYLCASSLGASGNYEQYFGPGTRLTVT.